This T cell receptor (beta chain) was captured by sequencing in a study of blood T cell repertoires in COVID-19. Study summary: Collection of acute and convalescent COVID-19 samples took place in the United States, Italy and Spain. The cDNA or gDNA used as material had been derived from T cells, B-cell-depleted T cells, or PBMCs.

Per the study methods: By means of reference gene primer amplification, nucleated cell counts were estimated. Generated by immunoSEQ multiplex PCR, the TCRdb table keeps only in-frame clones and is missing some. The V and J calls and clone size come from that table; D and trimming were worked out from the DNA. The sample has roughly 150,000 clones; roughly 90% are singletons. The V and J ends lost 5 bases and 7 bases, in that order; junction bases with no gene match: 7. The CDR3 runs 14 residues. In germline, CDR1 is MNHEY, CDR2 SMNVEV (reference sequence). This receptor was identified in a man between 60 and 75 years old with acute or convalescent COVID-19. Sequenced: peripheral blood. The chain is built from TRBV27 and TRBJ2-2; 7 positions match TRBD1. The CDR3 loop is CASSQGGRGGELFF. In DNA form, the CDR3 reads TGTGCCAGCAGTCAAGGGGGCAGGGGCGGGGAGCTGTTTTTT.